Shown below are 13 T cell receptor beta chains from a single sample sequenced in a study of human T cells and chemical hapten exposure. MiXCR, applied by TCRdb to the RACE reads, yields one record per CDR3 protein. The table includes roughly 60,000 distinct CDR3 sequences, around 7% detected once. Time point here: pre-sensitization, week 0. Treatment denoted: therapeutic diphenylcyclopropenone sensitization with weekly scalp DPC. The sample in question was whole blood, obtained in connection with sensitization to the hapten diphenylcyclopropenone (DPC). The receptors were gathered from a young woman with alopecia areata. Some clones in this sample may be carry-over from other donors' samples.

Comment on this clonotype: A clone one base away is much larger, so this may be a read error. The chain has TRBV6-6 and TRBJ2-7; TRBD1 matches 11 bases. This CDR3 is 14 amino acids long. The germline V gene has CDR1 MNHNY and CDR2 SVGAGI (reference sequence). The CDR3, as DNA: TGTGTCAGCTGTGCCGGGACAGGGGGGTACGAGCAGTACTTC. It encodes CVSCAGTGGYEQYF.

The V gene is TRBV13, the J gene TRBJ2-3; D remains ambiguous. The CDR3 covers 14 residues. V was clipped by 5 bases and J by 2 bases, with 11 bases between them. Germline V gene data show CDR1 as PRHDT and CDR2 as FYEKMQ (reference sequence). This CDR3 reads CASSPSLDTDTQYF. The CDR3, as DNA: TGTGCCAGCAGCCCTTCTCTTGACACAGATACGCAGTATTTT.

The table lists this clonotype with many counts. CDR3: CSAKTETNYGYTF. The CDR3 DNA reads as TGCAGTGCTAAGACAGAAACTAACTATGGCTACACCTTC. The V gene is TRBV20-1, the J gene TRBJ1-2; possible D gene TRBD1, 5 bases. V was trimmed by 4 bases and J by 0 bases, leaving 9 bases between them. Germline CDR1 and CDR2: DFQATT and SNEGSKA (reference sequence). The CDR3 runs 13 residues.

This sequence joins TRBV7-6 and TRBJ1-1; D is undetermined. This CDR3 has 12 residues. V lost 6 bases and J lost 6, with 11 bases in between. Germline loops: CDR1 SGHVS, CDR2 FNYEAQ. The CDR3 loop is CASRGLGAEAFF. The CDR3 DNA reads TGTGCCAGCAGGGGTCTGGGAGCTGAAGCTTTCTTT.

This clonotype was seen ten or more times. The V and J genes are TRBV6-4 and TRBJ2-3; 12 bases align to TRBD2. V lost 3 bases to trimming and J lost 4 bases; unmatched junction nucleotides: 8. CDR1 and CDR2 (germline): MRHNA, SNTAGT. The CDR3 length is 17 residues. CDR3 bases: TGTGCCAGCAGTGAAGCCTCTTCTAGCGGGGGGGCAGATACGCAGTATTTT. It encodes CASSEASSSGGADTQYF.

The chain has TRBV3-1 and TRBJ1-1, with 7 bases that match TRBD1. The germline V gene encodes CDR1 LGHDT and CDR2 YNNKEL (reference sequence). There are 15 residues in the CDR3. Trimming cost V 1 base and J 8 bases; bases outside gene matches: 10. The CDR3 DNA sequence: TGTGCCAGCAGCCAAGTCTCGACAGGGATTTCGGAAGCTTTCTTT. It codes for CASSQVSTGISEAFF.

This clonotype was counted at least ten times. This rearrangement joins TRBV7-9 to TRBJ1-2; D is perhaps TRBD1 (5 bases). This CDR3 contains 15 residues. The V end lost 3 bases, the J end lost 0 bases, and 11 bases lay between the germline ends. Looked up from germline, CDR1 is SEHNR and CDR2 is FQNEAQ (reference sequence). Here the CDR3 DNA reads TGTGCCAGCAGCTTTGACGGGGGGGCTAACTATGGCTACACCTTC. It encodes CASSFDGGANYGYTF.

The table lists this clonotype with many counts. The chain has TRBV2 and TRBJ2-6, with a possible D match to TRBD1 (6 bases). The CDR3 contains 14 residues. Germline values: CDR1 SNHLY, CDR2 FYNNEI. The V and J ends lost 8 bases and 4 bases respectively, with 12 bases between them. The chain's CDR3 is CASVGGSGANVLTF. The DNA for the CDR3 is TGTGCCAGCGTTGGGGGCTCCGGGGCCAACGTCCTGACTTTC. The full variable domain, rest sourced from reference TRBV2 and TRBJ2-6, is EPEVTQTPSHQVTQMGQEVILRCVPISNHLYFYWYRQILGQKVEFLVSFYNNEISEKSEIFDDQFSVERPDGSNFTLKIRSTKLEDSAMYFCASVGGSGANVLTFGAGSRLTVL.

This clonotype was seen at least ten times. The chain joins TRBV7-6 to TRBJ1-6; D gene uncertain. Germline V CDR1 and CDR2: SGHVS, FNYEAQ. V lost 5 bases to trimming and J lost 9 bases, with 11 bases between them. This CDR3 contains 13 residues. CDR3 amino acids: CASSPDVGSPLHF. As DNA, the CDR3 is TGTGCCAGCAGCCCCGACGTAGGTTCACCCCTCCACTTT.

The gene calls are TRBV25-1 and TRBJ1-6; weak D call: TRBD1 (6 bases). The CDR3 extends over 17 amino acids. The V end lost 2 bases, the J end lost 0 bases, and 11 bases lay between the germline ends. CDR1 MGHDK and CDR2 SYGVNS come from the germline V gene. CDR3 amino acids: CASSEQGTSSYNSPLHF. For the CDR3, the DNA is TGTGCCAGCAGTGAACAGGGGACCAGCTCCTATAATTCACCCCTCCACTTT.

This clonotype was seen ten or more times. The chain employs TRBV12-3 or TRBV12-4 and TRBJ2-7, with D maybe TRBD1 (6 bases). The CDR3 has 15 residues. The V and J ends lost 6 bases and 4 bases respectively, with 19 bases between them. CDR3 sequence (DNA): TGTGCCAGCAGCAGAGACAGGATCCGGAATTACGAGCAGTACTTC. This codes for CASSRDRIRNYEQYF.

The table lists this clonotype with many counts. The chain combines TRBV7-6 with TRBJ1-1; D may be TRBD1 (5 bases). Germline CDR1 SGHVS, CDR2 FNYEAQ. The length of the CDR3 is 18 residues. The germline V and J ends were trimmed by 0 bases and 0 bases, with 17 bases remaining between them. Here the CDR3 reads CASSLALGQWSMNTEAFF. In nucleotides, the CDR3 is TGTGCCAGCAGCTTAGCGCTAGGACAATGGTCCATGAACACTGAAGCTTTCTTT.

This clonotype showed up many times. The genes are TRBV30 and TRBJ2-7; unclear D gene. V was clipped by 6 bases and J by 0 bases, with 9 bases between them. The germline V gene encodes CDR1 GTSNPN and CDR2 SVGIG (reference sequence). The CDR3 is 12 residues long. CDR3 DNA sequence: TGTGCCTGCCTCCCGACCTCCTACGAGCAGTACTTC. It is translated as CACLPTSYEQYF.